The T cell receptor beta chain under discussion was sequenced for a study of blood T cell repertoires in COVID-19. Original processing methods: Nucleated cell number was recorded as an estimate derived from reference gene primer amplification. The assay was immunoSEQ multiplex PCR, and TCRdb's table has in-frame clones only and misses some. The V and J calls and the clone size are those of that table, but D and trimming were determined from the DNA. This table has 250,000 to 350,000 clones, around 91% appearing once. Participants came from roughly 23 US areas, aged about 18 to 95 years. Cohorts were determined from participant-reported clinical history. Sequenced sample: PBMCs or T cells enriched from blood (not recorded which). This receptor was obtained from a woman aged 18-29 years who had recovered from COVID-19.

CDR3 region: CASSQDQRINQPQHF. Here the CDR3 DNA reads TGTGCCAGCAGCCAAGACCAGAGGATAAATCAGCCCCAGCATTTT. This chain connects TRBV3-1 (or the pseudogene TRBV3-2) to TRBJ1-5; D is unresolved. Germline V gives CDR1 LGHDT, CDR2 YNNKEL (reference sequence). V was clipped by 0 bases and J by 4 bases, with 10 bases between them. The CDR3 sequence is 15 residues long.